This record covers a single T cell receptor beta chain. No cognate antigen has been identified for it. Qualities for individual bases were not recorded, and no much larger clone is one base off. The treatment or condition label of this sample denotes: live attenuated yellow fever vaccine strain. A standard Ficoll-Paque protocol was used to isolate PBMCs from peripheral blood. CD4 and CD8 T-cell fractions were isolated with Dynabeads CD4 and CD8 positive selection kits. TriZol was used to extract RNA from bulk PBMCs, from CD4 and CD8 fractions, and from dextramer-positive and dextramer-negative fractions. TCRdb shows the sequencer as Illumina NovaSeq 6000. TCR cDNA was synthesized by 5'RACE template switching, which introduced a universal primer site and unique molecular identifiers. cDNA synthesis was primed from both the TCR alpha and TCR beta constant segments. Library amplification involved two PCR steps, and the second step added sample barcodes and sequencing adapters. Sequencing of libraries was performed on Illumina HiSeq 2500 (2x100 bp) or NovaSeq (2x150 bp). In the authors' own workflow: Demultiplexing of reads and collapsing into UMI consensus sequences were performed with MIGEC, and V(D)J alignment was carried out with MiXCR. Vaccine-responding clonotypes were identified with edgeR using replicate PBMC samples, with FDR below 0.01 and a log2 fold change above 5 up to day 15 being required. CD4 or CD8 identity was assigned to each bulk clonotype according to whether the clonotype was present at higher abundance in the sequenced CD4 repertoire or the sequenced CD8 repertoire. The public reads were reanalyzed by TCRdb: fastp trimming at Q25, MiXCR alignment, in-frame beta chains only. Rows are combined by CDR3 protein, so each entry shows the most common genes and DNA. The V and J calls here are based on TCRdb, not the publication. Present in this sample are around 260,000 distinct CDR3 sequences, 5.2% of which were seen just once. More than 3% of the sample belongs to the ten largest clones.

The CDR3, cysteine through phenylalanine, is 13 amino acids long. The retained sequence is limited to the CDR3, 39 bases, with the frame set at the first base. CDR1 and CDR2 are drawn from the germline V gene: SQVTM, ANQGSEA. A distance of 15 bases separates the germline ends of V and J, which lose 7 bases and 5 bases respectively. This record belongs to a study of T cells after yellow fever vaccination (dated by TCRdb to 2018 to 2020). Regarding the study in general: Libraries from fractions with low cell numbers were prepared with the SMART-Seq v4 Ultra Low Input RNA kit. To track T-cell clones before and after primary and booster YFV17D yellow fever vaccination, bulk TCR alpha and beta repertoires were sequenced longitudinally. Two healthy male donors, one aged 18 to 30 and one aged 30 to 40 years, made up the cohort. Blood was drawn at multiple timepoints before and after primary and secondary immunization, with bulk PBMC replicates and cell subsets isolated. Overall study results and their limits: Computational filtering was required because FACS-sorted repertoires could contain abundant contaminating clonotypes from the bulk population. A small fraction of clonotypes showed up in both the CD4 and CD8 compartments, probably as a result of convergent recombination. Because only two donors were included in the study, the extent to which the findings can be generalized is limited. After the booster, most clones that had expanded after primary vaccination were detected again (around 97% of CD4 and 70% to 90% of CD8), suggesting broad maintenance of memory. Compared with the primary T-cell response, the secondary T-cell response was weaker but faster, peaking on day 5 rather than day 15.

This clonotype was sampled from a man aged 18 to 30 who received the YFV17D yellow fever vaccine. Rearrangement joined TRBV29-1 to TRBJ1-5, and TRBD1 may be the D gene, going by 6 matching bases. The material sequenced was CD4+ T cells sorted from PBMCs, taken on the day of the yellow fever booster vaccination. The CDR3 region reads CSAAGGRDQPQHF. The base sequence is TGCAGCGCCGCGGGGGGGCGAGATCAGCCCCAGCATTTT.